These 31 T cell receptor beta chains came from one sample sequenced in a study of control samples from healthy donors and cancer patients. Only in-frame clones appear in the TCRdb table, and some are missing; sequencing was by immunoSEQ multiplex PCR. The sample records over 80,000 clones, roughly 89% being singletons. Input material: blood. The receptors here all came from a man in his thirties or forties in good health.

V and J are TRBV7-9 and TRBJ1-2; D not resolved. Germline values: CDR1 SEHNR, CDR2 FQNEAQ (reference sequence). This CDR3 comprises 13 residues. V dropped 1 base and J dropped 7 bases, with 10 bases sitting between them. CDR3 sequence (DNA): TGTGCCAGCAGCTTAGGTTCGGGTAGTGGCTACACCTTC. Amino acids: CASSLGSGSGYTF.

The chain carries TRBV19 and TRBJ1-5; tentative D call: TRBD1 (6 bases). CDR3 length equals 16 residues. CDR1 is LNHDA and CDR2 is SQIVND in the germline V gene (reference sequence). The V and J ends lost 1 base and 1 base respectively, with 11 bases between them. The DNA for the CDR3 is TGTGCCAGTAGTATAGCCGGGGGCGGCAGCAATCAGCCCCAGCATTTT. Encoded protein: CASSIAGGGSNQPQHF. The full variable domain, with the rest looked up from reference TRBV19 and TRBJ1-5, is DGGITQSPKYLFRKEGQNVTLSCEQNLNHDAMYWYRQDPGQGLRLIYYSQIVNDFQKGDIAEGYSVSREKKESFPLTVTSAQKNPTAFYLCASSIAGGGSNQPQHFGDGTRLSIL.

This chain joins TRBV7-9 and TRBJ2-1; D ambiguous. The ends were cut back, 7 bases at V and 5 bases at J, with 6 bases in the middle. This CDR3 contains 11 residues. CDR1 and CDR2 from the germline V gene are SEHNR and FQNEAQ (reference sequence). The CDR3 is CASKINNEQFF. The CDR3 coding sequence is TGTGCCAGCAAAATAAACAATGAGCAGTTCTTC.

This chain links TRBV20-1 with TRBJ2-1, with 11 bases identical to TRBD2. The germline V gene has CDR1 DFQATT and CDR2 SNEGSKA (reference sequence). This CDR3 region has 16 residues. Trimming at V came to 3 bases and at J to 6 bases, leaving 10 bases not matched to a gene. The CDR3 loop is CSASGITTSGSNEQFF. CDR3 bases: TGCAGTGCTAGTGGCATTACTACTAGCGGGAGCAATGAGCAGTTCTTC.

The chain links TRBV6-6 to TRBJ1-1; the D gene is possibly TRBD1 (6 bases). The ends were cut back, 5 bases at V and 2 bases at J, with 21 bases in the middle. Germline values: CDR1 MNHNY, CDR2 SVGAGI (reference sequence). The CDR3 is made up of 17 amino acids. This chain's CDR3 is CASSPWGGAQLNTEAFF. CDR3 in DNA: TGTGCCAGCAGTCCGTGGGGGGGGGCGCAACTCAACACTGAAGCTTTCTTT.

The rearrangement uses TRBV5-1 and TRBJ2-2, with 9 nucleotides matching TRBD1. Germline V gives CDR1 SGHRS, CDR2 YFSETQ. J lost 3 bases, V lost 4 bases, and 10 bases had no gene match. The CDR3 is 17 residues long. The CDR3 loop is CASSRQPGQGYTGELFF. CDR3 in DNA: TGCGCCAGCAGCCGCCAACCGGGACAGGGTTACACCGGGGAGCTGTTTTTT.

V gene TRBV2 combines with J gene TRBJ2-4; D unclear. Germline V gene data show CDR1 as SNHLY and CDR2 as FYNNEI. V lost 6 bases, J lost 0 bases, and 12 bases lay in between. The length of the CDR3 is 15 residues. Here the CDR3 reads CASSPGGVAKNIQYF. The DNA of the CDR3 is TGTGCCAGCAGCCCAGGTGGAGTAGCCAAAAACATTCAGTACTTC.

This chain links TRBV12-3 or TRBV12-4 with TRBJ1-5; D ambiguous. The germline V and J ends were trimmed by 2 bases and 3 bases, with 2 bases remaining between them. The CDR3 runs to 12 residues. The CDR3 nucleotides read TGTGCCAGCAGTTTAAACAATCAGCCCCAGCATTTT. Amino acid sequence: CASSLNNQPQHF.

This chain uses TRBV5-4 with TRBJ2-6, with a tentative D call TRBD2 (5 bases). V dropped 3 bases and J dropped 4 bases, with 8 bases sitting between them. The CDR3 covers 14 residues. Germline loops: CDR1 SGHNT, CDR2 YYREEE (reference sequence). The CDR3 DNA sequence: TGTGCCAGCAGCTGGGGAGTCGGGGCCAACGTCCTGACTTTC. Encoded protein: CASSWGVGANVLTF.

The V and J genes are TRBV27 and TRBJ1-1; the D is unclear. The CDR3 loop spans 13 amino acids. Germline V lookup: CDR1 MNHEY, CDR2 SMNVEV (reference sequence). V was shortened by 1 base and J by 4 bases, with 7 bases between the two germline ends. The CDR3, as DNA: TGTGCCAGCAGTTTATTGGCGTCCACTGAAGCTTTCTTT. It encodes CASSLLASTEAFF.

The chain recombines TRBV24-1 with TRBJ2-7; TRBD2 is a possible D gene (6 bases). Germline lookup yields CDR1 KGHDR and CDR2 SFDVKD. V was cut by 8 bases and J by 5 bases, with 9 bases left in between. CDR3 length: 11 residues. The DNA of the CDR3 is TGTGCCACCATGTGGGGGGACGAGCAGTACTTC. It codes for CATMWGDEQYF.

The chain links TRBV7-9 to TRBJ2-3; 7 bases map to TRBD1. The CDR3 spans 16 residues. J lost 4 bases, V lost 3 bases, and 10 bases had no gene match. In germline, CDR1 is SEHNR, CDR2 FQNEAQ (reference sequence). This CDR3 is CASSLPPHGTADTQYF. In nucleotides, the CDR3 is TGTGCCAGCAGCTTGCCCCCCCACGGGACAGCAGATACGCAGTATTTT.

The chain recombines TRBV4-3 with TRBJ2-7, with 8 bases aligning to TRBD2. Germline V lookup: CDR1 LGHNA, CDR2 YSLEER. CDR3 size: 18 residues. J gave up 0 bases and V 0 bases, and 10 bases lay outside the gene matches. The CDR3 region is CASSQDRGKRGFSYEQYF. CDR3 bases: TGCGCCAGCAGCCAAGATAGGGGAAAGCGGGGGTTCTCCTACGAGCAGTACTTC.

The chain couples TRBV19 to TRBJ1-2; 7 nucleotides match TRBD1. The junction had 3 bases not matched to a gene; V was cut back by 4 bases and J by 1 base. The CDR3 contains 14 residues. Germline V gene data show CDR1 as LNHDA and CDR2 as SQIVND (reference sequence). CDR3 bases: TGTGCCAGTAGTAAGGGGGACAGTAACTATGGCTACACCTTC. Its protein product is CASSKGDSNYGYTF. Using reference TRBV19 and TRBJ1-2 for the parts outside the CDR3, the full variable domain is DGGITQSPKYLFRKEGQNVTLSCEQNLNHDAMYWYRQDPGQGLRLIYYSQIVNDFQKGDIAEGYSVSREKKESFPLTVTSAQKNPTAFYLCASSKGDSNYGYTFGSGTRLTVV.

This clone is a singleton in its sample. The chain recombines TRBV7-2 with TRBJ1-4; 7 bases line up with TRBD1. CDR3 size: 14 residues. V trimming: 4 bases; J trimming: 6 bases; junction bases outside the gene matches: 5. Germline V gene lookup returns CDR1 SGHTA and CDR2 FQGNSA. CDR3 in DNA: TGTGCCAGCAGCTCGAGGGGGCGCGATGAAAAACTGTTTTTT. Its translation: CASSSRGRDEKLFF.

This clone was found a few times. The rearrangement joins TRBV4-1 to TRBJ2-3, with D perhaps matching TRBD1 (8 bases). Germline V gene sequence: CDR1 MGHRA, CDR2 YSYEKL. Trimming took 1 base from V and 10 from J, leaving 18 bases between them. This CDR3 has 15 amino acids. CDR3 loop: CASSQGTGRANPQYF. The CDR3 DNA follows: TGCGCCAGCAGCCAAGGGACAGGGAGGGCTAATCCGCAGTATTTT.

This clone came up a few times. V is TRBV21-1 and J is TRBJ2-5; the table's D call TRBD1 went unverified against the DNA. TRBV21-1 is listed as a pseudogene. The CDR3 loop spans 16 amino acids. The CDR3 nucleotides read TGTGCCAGCAGCAAATATCAGGGGGACGGCCAAGAGACCCAGTACTTC. This translates into CASSKYQGDGQETQYF.

This chain uses TRBV24-1 with TRBJ1-2; D possibly corresponds to TRBD1 (6 bases). The CDR3 has 13 amino acids. Between the trimmed V and J ends, which lost 3 bases and 7 bases, there was a span of 11 bases. Germline V CDR1 and CDR2: KGHDR, SFDVKD. This CDR3 is CATSDRGVGGYTF. The CDR3 coding sequence is TGTGCCACCAGTGATAGGGGGGTTGGTGGCTACACCTTC.

Only a few counts were recorded for this clone. The rearrangement joins TRBV3-1 (or the pseudogene TRBV3-2) to TRBJ1-5, with D possibly matching TRBD1 (6 bases). Germline V lookup: CDR1 LGHDT, CDR2 YNNKEL (reference sequence). The CDR3 is made up of 15 amino acids. V was clipped by 1 base and J by 6 bases, with 13 bases between them. CDR3 nucleotide sequence: TGTGCCAGCAGCCAAGCGACAGGTAGTGGTCAGCCCCAGCATTTT. Protein product: CASSQATGSGQPQHF.

The V gene is TRBV19, the J gene TRBJ2-1; D ambiguous. CDR1 and CDR2 from the germline V gene are LNHDA and SQIVND (reference sequence). The CDR3 is 13 residues long. Trimming took off 5 bases at V and 6 bases at J, with 11 bases between the two ends. CDR3 protein: CASSWARTNEQFF. The CDR3 DNA reads as TGTGCCAGTAGTTGGGCTAGGACCAATGAGCAGTTCTTC.

This clone was seen a few times. V usage is TRBV20-1 and J usage is TRBJ2-7; D might be TRBD2 (5 bases). The V gene's germline CDR1 is DFQATT and CDR2 SNEGSKA (reference sequence). The CDR3 runs to 11 residues. Between the trimmed V and J ends, which lost 1 base and 4 bases, there was a span of 5 bases. CDR3 sequence (DNA): TGCAGTGCTAGAGCGGGGTACGAGCAGTACTTC. It is translated as CSARAGYEQYF.

V gene TRBV7-3 combines with J gene TRBJ2-7; the match to TRBD1 covers 7 bases. V shed 3 bases, J shed 5 bases, and the junction held 1 base outside the gene matches. CDR3 length: 12 amino acids. CDR1 and CDR2 (germline): SGHTA, FQGTGA. CDR3 DNA sequence: TGTGCCAGCAGCTTCGACAGGGACGAGCAGTACTTC. It specifies CASSFDRDEQYF.

This chain connects TRBV7-9 to TRBJ2-6; perhaps TRBD1 as D (5 bases). Trimming removed 10 bases at V and 0 bases at J, with 22 bases between. Looked up from germline, CDR1 is SEHNR and CDR2 is FQNEAQ (reference sequence). The CDR3 runs 18 residues. CDR3 coding DNA: TGTGCCACTGAAAAACAGGAATTTCAGTTCTCTGGGGCCAACGTCCTGACTTTC. Translated: CATEKQEFQFSGANVLTF.

The J gene is TRBJ1-1, the V gene TRBV27; no clear D. The CDR3 sequence is 13 residues long. CDR1 is MNHEY and CDR2 is SMNVEV in the germline V gene (reference sequence). V was trimmed by 2 bases and J by 2 bases, leaving 6 bases between them. CDR3 sequence (DNA): TGTGCCAGCAGTTTACGACAAAACACTGAAGCTTTCTTT. Its translation: CASSLRQNTEAFF.

V and J are TRBV15 and TRBJ2-1, with 8 positions matching TRBD2. Germline-derived CDR1 and CDR2 are LNHNV and YYDKDF (reference sequence). V gave up 0 bases and J gave up 2 bases; unmatched junction bases: 6. The CDR3 runs 17 residues. The CDR3 DNA sequence: TGTGCCACCAGCAGAGAGGCTAGCGGGCTCGCCTACAATGAGCAGTTCTTC. Translated, it gives CATSREASGLAYNEQFF.

V usage is TRBV7-2 and J usage is TRBJ2-4; D is perhaps TRBD1 or TRBD2 (6 bases each). The CDR3 loop spans 17 amino acids. Germline CDR1 is SGHTA and CDR2 is FQGNSA. V was shortened by 1 base and J by 1 base, with 14 bases between the two germline ends. CDR3 nucleotide sequence: TGTGCCAGCAGCTTAGACCCAACAGGGAGGGCCAAAAACATTCAGTACTTC. Its protein product is CASSLDPTGRAKNIQYF.

The chain joins TRBV7-9 to TRBJ2-7, with TRBD2 matching over 7 bases. The CDR3 extends over 15 amino acids. The junction had 7 bases not matched to a gene; V was cut back by 1 base and J by 4 bases. Germline V gives CDR1 SEHNR, CDR2 FQNEAQ (reference sequence). The CDR3: CASSLVAGVGYEQYF. As DNA, the CDR3 is TGTGCCAGCAGCTTAGTCGCGGGAGTGGGTTACGAGCAGTACTTC.

J is TRBJ2-7 and V is TRBV28; TRBD1 matches at 7 bases. Germline CDR1 reads MDHEN; CDR2 reads SYDVKM. Trimming cost V 1 base and J 6 bases; bases outside gene matches: 9. The length of the CDR3 is 15 residues. The CDR3 protein is CASSLSSRGRSEQYF. The CDR3 DNA follows: TGTGCCAGCAGTTTATCTTCCAGGGGGAGATCCGAGCAGTACTTC.

V and J are TRBV7-3 and TRBJ2-3, with 7 bases lining up with TRBD2. The CDR3 spans 16 residues. Unmatched junction bases numbered 4, after V lost 0 bases and J lost 1 base. Germline CDR1 and CDR2: SGHTA and FQGTGA. CDR3 sequence reads: CASSLTATSGTDTQYF. The CDR3 DNA reads TGTGCCAGCAGCTTAACGGCAACTAGCGGCACAGATACGCAGTATTTT.

This sequence joins TRBV7-8 and TRBJ2-6; D possibly corresponds to TRBD1 (6 bases). Trimming removed 1 base at V and 0 bases at J, with 7 bases between. From germline, CDR1 is SGHVS and CDR2 FQNEAQ. The CDR3 totals 16 residues. The CDR3 spells CASSLVGASGANVLTF. The CDR3 nucleotides are TGTGCCAGCAGCTTAGTGGGGGCCTCTGGGGCCAACGTCCTGACTTTC.

The CDR3 region is CASSFRETQYF. The CDR3 DNA reads as TGTGCCAGCAGTTTCCGAGAGACCCAGTACTTC. The V call is TRBV27, the J call TRBJ2-5; D remains unclear. The CDR3 runs to 11 residues. CDR1 and CDR2 (germline): MNHEY, SMNVEV (reference sequence). Trimming took 3 bases from V and 4 from J, leaving 3 bases between them.